The rows below give T cell receptor beta chains drawn from one sample of a study of beta chain features in type 1 diabetes. Profiled with immunoSEQ multiplex PCR; TCRdb holds only in-frame clones, not every one. The sample records around 350,000 clones, 10% to 15% being singletons. The sample comprised naive CD4+ T cells from blood. Every receptor here comes from a man between 18 and 29 years old in good health. The CDR3 runs from the conserved cysteine through the conserved F or W. A D gene is named only where the DNA matches it firmly. A row's size may be missing; if present it is once, few, many or a size class.

d_call: NA; j_call: TRBJ1-1; clone_size: NA; v_call: TRBV29-1; cdr3_aa: CSVEDNIRAAEAFF; cdr3_nt: TGCAGCGTTGAAGATAACATCAGGGCCGCGGAAGCTTTCTTT
d_call: TRBD1; j_call: TRBJ2-3; clone_size: few; v_call: TRBV6-6; cdr3_aa: CASSIDRGATDTQYF; cdr3_nt: TGTGCCAGCAGTATAGACAGGGGTGCCACAGATACGCAGTATTTT
d_call: TRBD1; j_call: TRBJ2-6; clone_size: NA; v_call: TRBV7-2; cdr3_aa: CASSLVEDRLTGANVLTF; cdr3_nt: TGTGCCAGCAGCTTAGTGGAGGACAGGTTGACTGGGGCCAACGTCCTGACTTTC
d_call: NA; j_call: TRBJ1-2; clone_size: NA; v_call: TRBV5-1; cdr3_aa: CASREGAALDGYTF; cdr3_nt: TGCGCCAGCAGGGAAGGGGCTGCTCTGGATGGCTACACCTTC
d_call: TRBD2; j_call: TRBJ2-1; clone_size: NA; v_call: TRBV9; cdr3_aa: CASSVELAGLYNEQFF; cdr3_nt: TGTGCCAGCAGCGTAGAACTAGCGGGCCTCTACAATGAGCAGTTCTTC
d_call: TRBD1; j_call: TRBJ1-2; clone_size: once; v_call: TRBV5-1; cdr3_aa: CASSLGQGAHNGYTF; cdr3_nt: TGCGCCAGCAGCTTGGGACAGGGGGCGCATAATGGCTACACCTTC
d_call: NA; j_call: TRBJ2-7; clone_size: few; v_call: TRBV28; cdr3_aa: CASSLSSGTSYEQYF; cdr3_nt: TGTGCCAGCAGTTTATCGAGCGGGACATCCTACGAGCAGTACTTC
d_call: TRBD2; j_call: TRBJ2-1; clone_size: few; v_call: TRBV4-2; cdr3_aa: CASSQDPGRAVREQFF; cdr3_nt: TGTGCCAGCAGCCAAGATCCCGGGAGGGCTGTCAGAGAGCAGTTCTTC
d_call: TRBD2; j_call: TRBJ2-1; clone_size: few; v_call: TRBV28; cdr3_aa: CASRRGDEQFF; cdr3_nt: TGTGCCAGCAGGCGGGGGGATGAGCAGTTCTTC
d_call: NA; j_call: TRBJ2-7; clone_size: few; v_call: TRBV29-1; cdr3_aa: CSASSGNYEQYF; cdr3_nt: TGCAGCGCCAGCAGCGGAAACTACGAGCAGTACTTC
d_call: TRBD1; j_call: TRBJ2-2; clone_size: few; v_call: TRBV7-3; cdr3_aa: CASSRTDRAGELFF; cdr3_nt: TGTGCCAGCAGCCGAACGGACAGGGCCGGGGAGCTGTTTTTT
d_call: NA; j_call: TRBJ1-2; clone_size: NA; v_call: TRBV5-1; cdr3_aa: CASSEDRGNYGYTF; cdr3_nt: TGCGCCAGCAGTGAGGATAGGGGTAACTATGGCTACACCTTC
d_call: TRBD1; j_call: TRBJ2-5; clone_size: few; v_call: TRBV7-2; cdr3_aa: CASSLEGTGYETQYF; cdr3_nt: TGTGCCAGCAGCTTAGAAGGGACAGGGTATGAGACCCAGTACTTC
d_call: TRBD2; j_call: TRBJ2-1; clone_size: NA; v_call: TRBV13; cdr3_aa: CASSGQTSGGAREQFF; cdr3_nt: TGTGCCAGCAGCGGCCAGACTAGCGGGGGGGCGAGAGAGCAGTTCTTC
d_call: NA; j_call: TRBJ1-2; clone_size: NA; v_call: TRBV28; cdr3_aa: CASSLPGHSNYGYTF; cdr3_nt: TGTGCCAGCAGTTTACCGGGACATTCAAACTATGGCTACACCTTC
d_call: TRBD2; j_call: TRBJ2-7; clone_size: NA; v_call: TRBV11-2; cdr3_aa: CASSVSSGSPYEQYF; cdr3_nt: TGTGCCAGCAGCGTATCTAGCGGGAGTCCCTACGAGCAGTACTTC